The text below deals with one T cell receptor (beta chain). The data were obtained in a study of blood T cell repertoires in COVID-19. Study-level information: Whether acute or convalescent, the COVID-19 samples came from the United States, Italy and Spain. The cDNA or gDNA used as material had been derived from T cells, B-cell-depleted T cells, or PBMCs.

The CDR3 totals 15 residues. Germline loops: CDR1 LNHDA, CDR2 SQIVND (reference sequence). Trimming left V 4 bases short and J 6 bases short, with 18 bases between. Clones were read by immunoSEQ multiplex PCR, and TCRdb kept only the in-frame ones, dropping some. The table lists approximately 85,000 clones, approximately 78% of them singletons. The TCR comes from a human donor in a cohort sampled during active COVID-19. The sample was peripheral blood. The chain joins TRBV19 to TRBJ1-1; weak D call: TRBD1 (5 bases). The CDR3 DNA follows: TGTGCCAGTAGTACCCACGGGGCGGGAGTTCCTGAAGCTTTCTTT. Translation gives CASSTHGAGVPEAFF.